This TCR beta chain appears in the sequencing data of a study of cytomegalovirus exposure and HLA in healthy donors. Study-level results: According to the study, around 150 TCR beta chains were cytomegalovirus-associated. Common viral pathogens seemed, in a later analysis, to connect with several of the most significant clusters.

Amplification used 60 Vbeta primers and 13 Jbeta primers. Sequencing used immunoSEQ multiplex PCR; TCRdb keeps in-frame clones, though not all of them. Of under 150,000 clones in the sample, 70% to 80% were seen once. Nominal health characterized the donors when sampled, though unrecorded immune exposures were likely. There are 15 residues in the CDR3. Per the germline V gene, CDR1 is SGHNT and CDR2 is YENEEA. The ends lost 5 bases at V and 8 bases at J; junction bases unmatched: 11. As for this clone: What it recognizes is unknown.

The specimen sequenced was PBMCs. The TCR was taken from a woman between 40 and 50 years old in good health and CMV-seropositive. V is TRBV11-3 and J is TRBJ2-1; 8 nucleotides line up with TRBD1. The CDR3 DNA sequence: TGTGCCAGCAGCGACCAGCCAGGGGGCGTGGATGAGCAGTTCTTC. Translated, it gives CASSDQPGGVDEQFF.